This T cell receptor beta chain was identified during a study of blood T cell repertoires in COVID-19. Profiled with immunoSEQ multiplex PCR; TCRdb holds only in-frame clones, not every one. Altogether about 340,000 clones are present, around 86% being singletons, with the ten largest covering 6% to 7%. The CDR3 sequence is 14 residues long. CDR1 is SNHLY and CDR2 is FYNNEI in the germline V gene. Trimming shortened V by 7 bases and J by 5 bases, and 17 bases separated the two germline ends. Only a few counts were recorded for this clone. This chain links TRBV2 with TRBJ1-1, with D perhaps matching TRBD1 (6 bases). This sequence originates from a woman between 45 and 65 years old with COVID-19, enrolled during active disease. Sequencing was performed on peripheral blood. CDR3 residues: CASTWRGAGTEAFF. As DNA, the CDR3 is TGTGCCAGCACCTGGCGGGGGGCAGGGACTGAAGCTTTCTTT.